Ten or more counts support the clone carrying this T cell receptor (beta chain). The source of the sample is a study of immune characterization of retroperitoneal liposarcoma. The length of the CDR3 is 15 residues. CDR1 and CDR2 from the germline V gene are MNHNS and SASEGT. TCRdb processed the PCR reads anew with MiXCR; each CDR3 protein has one entry. The data hold around 7,000 distinct CDR3 sequences, with more than 25% observed a single time. The chain is built from TRBV6-1 and TRBJ2-1, with TRBD2 matching 7 bases. TRBJ2-7 explains the end of the DNA better; the J call may be wrong. The clonotype was recovered from a male donor with retroperitoneal liposarcoma. Sample: blood. The CDR3 nucleotides read TGTGCCAGCAGTCGTACGACTAGCTTCACCTACGAGCAGTACTTC. Translating gives CASSRTTSFTYEQYF.